Below are 13 T cell receptor beta chains sequenced from a single sample in a study of blood T cell dynamics during melanoma immunotherapy. TCRdb keeps only in-frame clones here, not all; method: immunoSEQ multiplex PCR. In the table there are roughly 8,000 clones, approximately 85% of which are singletons. The time point was: week 3, after first cycle of checkpoint inhibitor. Sequenced material: blood, taken from a patient treated with checkpoint blockade. The receptor set was obtained from a human donor with melanoma.

This chain connects TRBV7-3 to TRBJ2-3; D is undetermined. This CDR3 is built from 15 residues. Trimming left V 2 bases short and J 0 bases short, with 9 bases between. Germline V CDR1 and CDR2: SGHTA, FQGTGA. The CDR3 DNA reads TGTGCCAGCAGCTTAGGTAGTTCTAGCACAGATACGCAGTATTTT. Its protein product is CASSLGSSSTDTQYF.

The rearrangement joins TRBV7-9 to TRBJ1-5; D ambiguous. V lost 5 bases and J lost 7, with 9 bases in between. There are 12 residues in the CDR3. Germline CDR1 is SEHNR and CDR2 is FQNEAQ (reference sequence). Here the CDR3 DNA reads TGTGCCAGCAGCGATTACGGGCAGCCCCAGCATTTT. Translating gives CASSDYGQPQHF.

The rearrangement joins TRBV9 to TRBJ2-1; 7 bases are shared with TRBD2. This CDR3 is built from 16 residues. Losses at the gene ends were 0 bases for V and 6 bases for J; bases not matched to a gene: 9. Germline CDR1 reads SGDLS; CDR2 reads YYNGEE. In DNA form, the CDR3 reads TGTGCCAGCAGCGTAGAGGAGGGAGGGCCGGGCAATGAGCAGTTCTTC. Protein: CASSVEEGGPGNEQFF.

This clone was picked up one time. The chain couples TRBV2 to TRBJ1-2; TRBD1 agrees at 8 bases. This CDR3 is built from 12 residues. Germline CDR1 and CDR2: SNHLY and FYNNEI. The V and J ends lost 8 bases and 5 bases, in that order; junction bases with no gene match: 4. CDR3 in amino acids: CASGGQGYGYTF. The CDR3 DNA is TGTGCCAGCGGTGGACAGGGTTATGGCTACACCTTC.

With respect to this clone: Sequence at one end of the junction differs from germline and may be a read error. The chain recombines TRBV19 with TRBJ2-7; TRBD2 aligns across 13 bases. Per the germline V gene, CDR1 is LNHDA and CDR2 is SQIVND (reference sequence). There are 12 residues in the CDR3. Written as DNA, the CDR3 is TGTGCCAGTAGGATGACTAGCGGGAGGACGCACTTC. Protein product: CASRMTSGRTHF.

This clone has just a few counts. The rearrangement uses TRBV27 and TRBJ2-7; 9 bases map to TRBD2. Germline V gene data show CDR1 as MNHEY and CDR2 as SMNVEV (reference sequence). CDR3 length equals 17 residues. The ends lost 5 bases at V and 4 bases at J; junction bases unmatched: 15. The CDR3 loop is CASSLRPLTSGLYEQYF. CDR3 coding DNA: TGTGCCAGCAGTCTCCGGCCCCTGACTAGCGGCTTATACGAGCAGTACTTC.

The J gene is TRBJ2-1, the V gene TRBV6-6, with D maybe TRBD1 (5 bases). V lost 4 bases to trimming and J lost 6 bases, with 7 bases between them. Germline V gives CDR1 MNHNY, CDR2 SVGAGI (reference sequence). The CDR3 runs to 12 residues. The CDR3 protein is CASSLGANEQFF. CDR3 in DNA: TGTGCCAGCAGTTTAGGGGCCAATGAGCAGTTCTTC.

The chain uses TRBV21-1 and TRBJ1-1. TRBV21-1 constitutes a pseudogene. The CDR3 extends over 15 amino acids. The DNA for the CDR3 is TGTGCCAGCGAGCTACTGGAAACTGATATAGGTGAAGCTTTCTTT. Its protein is CASELLETDIGEAFF.

This CDR3 reads CASSSPGLAGTYEQYF. DNA of the CDR3: TGTGCCAGCAGTTCTCCGGGACTAGCGGGAACCTACGAGCAGTACTTC. V gene TRBV27 combines with J gene TRBJ2-7, with 13 bases identical to TRBD2. This CDR3 region has 16 residues. V shed 4 bases and J 2 bases; nucleotides not matched to a gene: 5. From germline, CDR1 is MNHEY and CDR2 SMNVEV (reference sequence).

The chain uses TRBV11-2 and TRBJ2-2; D remains unclear. The CDR3 extends over 15 amino acids. Germline CDR1 and CDR2: SGHAT and FQNNGV. The ends were cut back, 1 base at V and 7 bases at J, with 13 bases in the middle. For the CDR3, the DNA is TGTGCCAGCAGCTTAGTTTCTGGTGGAGTCGGGGAGCTGTTTTTT. It translates to CASSLVSGGVGELFF.

This clone was recorded a few times. CDR3 coding DNA: TGTGCCAGCAGCTTTTCAGGGGAGGGGTCGGGTAATGAAAAACTGTTTTTT. Encoded protein: CASSFSGEGSGNEKLFF. The chain is built from TRBV13 and TRBJ1-4, with D tentatively TRBD1 (6 bases). Germline V gene sequence: CDR1 PRHDT, CDR2 FYEKMQ (reference sequence). V lost 3 bases and J lost 4, with 18 bases in between. CDR3 size: 17 residues.

This clone was seen once. The V call is TRBV9, the J call TRBJ2-7, with 8 positions matching TRBD2. The CDR3 runs 14 residues. Germline CDR1 reads SGDLS; CDR2 reads YYNGEE. V shed 0 bases and J 6 bases; nucleotides not matched to a gene: 5. The DNA for the CDR3 is TGTGCCAGCAGCGTAGCAGCGGGGGCGGGCGAGCAGTACTTC. Its translation is CASSVAAGAGEQYF.

This sequence joins TRBV5-4 and TRBJ1-1, with D perhaps TRBD1 (6 bases). The germline V and J ends were trimmed by 2 bases and 3 bases, with 14 bases remaining between them. The CDR3 sequence is 15 residues long. Germline loops: CDR1 SGHNT, CDR2 YYREEE (reference sequence). The CDR3 DNA is TGTGCCAGCAGCTTTGCGGGGGCAAGGGACACTGAAGCTTTCTTT. Encoded protein: CASSFAGARDTEAFF.